This T cell receptor beta chain originates from a study of shared clonotypes between healthy human individuals. The data were produced by immunoSEQ multiplex PCR, yet TCRdb's version contains in-frame clones alone and is incomplete. Of fewer than 1 million clones detected, roughly 96% appear once; the ten largest clones hold less than 0.25%. The CDR3 is 13 amino acids. Germline V lookup: CDR1 KGHSH, CDR2 LQKENI. Trimming stripped 6 bases from V and 3 bases from J, with 12 bases between. Positive CCR7 selection of CD45RO-negative cells yielded the naive CD8 cells, and terminally differentiated effector memory CD45RA+ cells were excluded.

Sequencing input: naive CD8+ T cells sorted from blood. This chain joins TRBV18 and TRBJ2-7, with D possibly called TRBD1 or TRBD2 (5 bases each). The TCR was taken from a man aged 25 to 40 in good health. Here the CDR3 DNA reads TGTGCCAGCTCCGAGGGACGTAACTACGAGCAGTACTTC. This sequence encodes CASSEGRNYEQYF.